A selection of T cell receptor beta chains follows, all from one sample in a study of shared clonotypes between healthy human individuals. Some clones are missing from TCRdb's copy, which holds only in-frame ones; the method was immunoSEQ multiplex PCR. Here the sample spans around 1.9 million clones, approximately 94% being singletons. The specimen sequenced was naive CD8+ T cells from PBMCs. The receptors stem from a man in his late teens or twenties in good health. Some clones in this sample may be carry-over from other donors' samples. Both conserved end residues are part of each CDR3. Fields, in order: clone size, D gene, J gene, V gene, CDR3 DNA, CDR3 protein. D genes are given only for firm matches. Size values are once, few and many counts, or a class for expanded clones, and some rows have none.

abundance: NA; d_gene: TRBD2; j_gene: TRBJ2-3; v_gene: TRBV9; CDR3nt: TGTGCCAGCAGCGCCGTCGATAGCGGGCTAACAGATACGCAGTATTTT; CDR3aa: CASSAVDSGLTDTQYF
abundance: few; d_gene: TRBD1; j_gene: TRBJ1-1; v_gene: TRBV29-1; CDR3nt: TGCAGCGTTGATCCGTCGGAGACAGGGGGCACTGAAGCTTTCTTT; CDR3aa: CSVDPSETGGTEAFF
abundance: NA; d_gene: TRBD2; j_gene: TRBJ2-7; v_gene: TRBV27; CDR3nt: TGTGCCAGCAGCTTGGCGGGAGTGGGTGAGCAGTACTTC; CDR3aa: CASSLAGVGEQYF
abundance: NA; d_gene: NA; j_gene: TRBJ2-1; v_gene: TRBV11-2; CDR3nt: TGTGCCAGCAGCCTAGGGAGTAATGAGCAGTTCTTC; CDR3aa: CASSLGSNEQFF
abundance: NA; d_gene: NA; j_gene: TRBJ2-1; v_gene: TRBV27; CDR3nt: TGTGCCAGCAGCCCACCCGGCTCCTACAATGAGCAGTTCTTC; CDR3aa: CASSPPGSYNEQFF
abundance: once; d_gene: TRBD1; j_gene: TRBJ1-2; v_gene: TRBV7-9; CDR3nt: TGTGCCAGCGCTACAGGGGGAGTTAACTATGGCTACACCTTC; CDR3aa: CASATGGVNYGYTF
abundance: NA; d_gene: NA; j_gene: TRBJ2-7; v_gene: TRBV10-1; CDR3nt: TGCGCCAGCAGTGCGAACAGCCCTAGCCGGGGCGAGCAGTACTTC; CDR3aa: CASSANSPSRGEQYF
abundance: NA; d_gene: NA; j_gene: TRBJ2-2; v_gene: TRBV7-6; CDR3nt: TGTGCCAGCAGCCCCCGCAGGCAGGGGACCAAGACCGGGGAGCTGTTTTTT; CDR3aa: CASSPRRQGTKTGELFF
abundance: NA; d_gene: NA; j_gene: TRBJ1-2; v_gene: TRBV4-2; CDR3nt: TGTGCCAGCAGCCAAGATCCCCGGACGGGTTATGGCTACACCTTC; CDR3aa: CASSQDPRTGYGYTF
abundance: NA; d_gene: NA; j_gene: TRBJ1-4; v_gene: TRBV19; CDR3nt: TGTGCCAGTAGTATGGACCGAGAGGGAACTAATGAAAAACTGTTTTTT; CDR3aa: CASSMDREGTNEKLFF
abundance: NA; d_gene: NA; j_gene: TRBJ2-2; v_gene: TRBV7-6; CDR3nt: TGTGCCAGCAGCTTAACTCCGGACAGCACCGGGGAGCTGTTTTTT; CDR3aa: CASSLTPDSTGELFF
abundance: once; d_gene: NA; j_gene: TRBJ1-1; v_gene: TRBV6-5; CDR3nt: TGTGCCAGCAGTTCGGGGAGGCATTCGGAGGGGGCTGAAGCTTTCTTT; CDR3aa: CASSSGRHSEGAEAFF
abundance: NA; d_gene: NA; j_gene: TRBJ1-4; v_gene: TRBV6-1; CDR3nt: TGTGCCAGCACTGGTGGGCTGCCAACTAATGAAAAACTGTTTTTT; CDR3aa: CASTGGLPTNEKLFF
abundance: once; d_gene: NA; j_gene: TRBJ2-2; v_gene: TRBV5-4; CDR3nt: TGTGCCAGTAGCCTAGGGGGGACCGGGGAGCTGTTTTTT; CDR3aa: CASSLGGTGELFF
abundance: NA; d_gene: TRBD1; j_gene: TRBJ2-7; v_gene: TRBV5-6; CDR3nt: TGTGCCAGCAGCTTTGGCGACAGGGCCTACGAGCAGTACTTC; CDR3aa: CASSFGDRAYEQYF
abundance: NA; d_gene: NA; j_gene: TRBJ2-3; v_gene: TRBV7-9; CDR3nt: TGTGCCAGCAGCCCCCAGACAGTTAGGGATACGCAGTATTTT; CDR3aa: CASSPQTVRDTQYF
abundance: NA; d_gene: TRBD1; j_gene: TRBJ1-1; v_gene: TRBV5-6; CDR3nt: TGTGCCAGCAGCTTGTTAACCGGGACAGGGGGTGAAGCTTTCTTT; CDR3aa: CASSLLTGTGGEAFF
abundance: NA; d_gene: TRBD1; j_gene: TRBJ1-1; v_gene: TRBV27; CDR3nt: TGTGCCACCCAACAGGGGCTGAGTGAAGCTTTCTTT; CDR3aa: CATQQGLSEAFF
abundance: once; d_gene: TRBD1; j_gene: TRBJ2-5; v_gene: TRBV11-2; CDR3nt: TGTGCCAGCAGCGCAAGGCCCGGGACAGGAAAAGAGACCCAGTACTTC; CDR3aa: CASSARPGTGKETQYF
abundance: NA; d_gene: NA; j_gene: TRBJ1-1; v_gene: TRBV9; CDR3nt: TGTGCCAGCAGCGCCAATCGAGAAGCTTTCTTT; CDR3aa: CASSANREAFF
abundance: NA; d_gene: NA; j_gene: TRBJ2-7; v_gene: TRBV10-1; CDR3nt: TGCGCCAGCAGTGAGGGCTACTCCTACGAGCAGTACTTC; CDR3aa: CASSEGYSYEQYF
abundance: NA; d_gene: NA; j_gene: TRBJ1-4; v_gene: TRBV6-6; CDR3nt: TGTGCCAGCAGTTACACACACAGGGCCACTAATGAAAAACTGTTTTTT; CDR3aa: CASSYTHRATNEKLFF
abundance: NA; d_gene: NA; j_gene: TRBJ2-5; v_gene: TRBV19; CDR3nt: TGTGCCAGTAGTTCGTTCAGGGAAGAGACCCAGTACTTC; CDR3aa: CASSSFREETQYF
abundance: few; d_gene: NA; j_gene: TRBJ2-3; v_gene: TRBV7-9; CDR3nt: TGTGCCAGCAGCGCCCGCACAGATACGCAGTATTTT; CDR3aa: CASSARTDTQYF
abundance: NA; d_gene: TRBD2; j_gene: TRBJ2-7; v_gene: TRBV15; CDR3nt: TGTGCCACCAGCAGAGATAAGGTAGTGGCGGGAGAAGGGAAAGACCCTTACGAGCAGTACTTC; CDR3aa: CATSRDKVVAGEGKDPYEQYF
abundance: NA; d_gene: NA; j_gene: TRBJ2-2; v_gene: TRBV6-5; CDR3nt: TGTGCCAGCAGTTCACTGGGCAACACCGGGGAGCTGTTTTTT; CDR3aa: CASSSLGNTGELFF
abundance: NA; d_gene: NA; j_gene: TRBJ1-1; v_gene: TRBV19; CDR3nt: TGTGCCAGTAGTATAGATCTCGGGGGAACTGAAGCTTTCTTT; CDR3aa: CASSIDLGGTEAFF
abundance: NA; d_gene: NA; j_gene: TRBJ1-1; v_gene: TRBV28; CDR3nt: TGTGCCAGCAGTTTAGTCCTCAGGGGTAACACTGAAGCTTTCTTT; CDR3aa: CASSLVLRGNTEAFF
abundance: NA; d_gene: TRBD1; j_gene: TRBJ1-1; v_gene: TRBV7-8; CDR3nt: TGTGCCAGCAGCTTATACACAGGGGCGGTGAACACTGAAGCTTTCTTT; CDR3aa: CASSLYTGAVNTEAFF
abundance: NA; d_gene: NA; j_gene: TRBJ2-1; v_gene: TRBV9; CDR3nt: TGTGCCAGCAGCCCCCTTGGTAGCCCCTACAATGAGCAGTTCTTC; CDR3aa: CASSPLGSPYNEQFF
abundance: NA; d_gene: NA; j_gene: TRBJ1-3; v_gene: TRBV6-1; CDR3nt: TGTGCCAGCAGTGTCCTAGGACGGACAACCCCCTCTGGAAACACCATATATTTT; CDR3aa: CASSVLGRTTPSGNTIYF
abundance: NA; d_gene: NA; j_gene: TRBJ2-1; v_gene: TRBV28; CDR3nt: TGTGCCAGCGGTTGGGGTGGTGAGCAGTTCTTC; CDR3aa: CASGWGGEQFF
abundance: NA; d_gene: NA; j_gene: TRBJ2-7; v_gene: TRBV27; CDR3nt: TGTGCCAGCAGTTTAGGCCCGGCCCGCGAGCAGTACTTC; CDR3aa: CASSLGPAREQYF
abundance: NA; d_gene: NA; j_gene: TRBJ2-7; v_gene: TRBV7-9; CDR3nt: TGTGCCAGCAGCTCGCAGGGGAGGCCCGAGTCCGAGCAGTACTTC; CDR3aa: CASSSQGRPESEQYF